The clone carrying this TCR beta chain appeared many times. Its antigen is currently unknown. V gave up 0 bases and J gave up 1 base, with 15 bases separating them. Germline V gene data show CDR1 as MGHRA and CDR2 as YSYEKL. CDR3 length: 17 amino acids. The sample comes from a study of T cells in Graves' hyperthyroidism and ophthalmopathy. The study, taken as a whole, reports: Among clonotypes expanded in thyroid above 0.001, most were also found in blood.

The authors took PBMCs from 7.5 to 10 ml fresh peripheral blood. Amplified regions were TCR beta CDR3 sequences from RNA transcripts. Carried out on the TCR CDR3, a first-round RT-PCR used the HTBI primer set. From the multiplex PCR reads, TCRdb called clonotypes with MiXCR, one entry per CDR3 protein. The sample yields about 130,000 distinct CDR3 sequences, roughly a fifth seen once. The genes are TRBV4-1 and TRBJ1-1; maybe TRBD1 (5 bases). The receptor comes from a woman aged 45-65 years with Graves' hyperthyroidism that later progressed to Graves' ophthalmopathy. What was sequenced was blood. CDR3 nucleotides: TGCGCCAGCAGCCAAGATCCCCCGGGGCAGGCGAACACTGAAGCTTTCTTT. It codes for CASSQDPPGQANTEAFF.